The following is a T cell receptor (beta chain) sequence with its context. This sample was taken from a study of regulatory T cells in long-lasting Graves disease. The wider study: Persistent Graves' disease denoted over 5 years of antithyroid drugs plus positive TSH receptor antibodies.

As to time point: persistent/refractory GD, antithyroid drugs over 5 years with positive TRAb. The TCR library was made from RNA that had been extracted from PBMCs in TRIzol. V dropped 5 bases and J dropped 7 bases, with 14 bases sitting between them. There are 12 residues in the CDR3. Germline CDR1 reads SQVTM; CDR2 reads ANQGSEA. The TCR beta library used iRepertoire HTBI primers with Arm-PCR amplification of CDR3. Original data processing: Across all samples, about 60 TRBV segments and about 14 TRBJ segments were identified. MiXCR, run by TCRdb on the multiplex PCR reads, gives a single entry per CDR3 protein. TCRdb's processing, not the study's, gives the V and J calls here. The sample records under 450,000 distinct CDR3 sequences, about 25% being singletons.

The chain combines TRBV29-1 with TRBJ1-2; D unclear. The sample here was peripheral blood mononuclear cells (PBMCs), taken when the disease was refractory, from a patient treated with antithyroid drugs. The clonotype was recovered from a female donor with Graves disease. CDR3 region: CSVTKGPTGYTF. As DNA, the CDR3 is TGCAGCGTTACAAAAGGGCCTACTGGCTACACCTTC.